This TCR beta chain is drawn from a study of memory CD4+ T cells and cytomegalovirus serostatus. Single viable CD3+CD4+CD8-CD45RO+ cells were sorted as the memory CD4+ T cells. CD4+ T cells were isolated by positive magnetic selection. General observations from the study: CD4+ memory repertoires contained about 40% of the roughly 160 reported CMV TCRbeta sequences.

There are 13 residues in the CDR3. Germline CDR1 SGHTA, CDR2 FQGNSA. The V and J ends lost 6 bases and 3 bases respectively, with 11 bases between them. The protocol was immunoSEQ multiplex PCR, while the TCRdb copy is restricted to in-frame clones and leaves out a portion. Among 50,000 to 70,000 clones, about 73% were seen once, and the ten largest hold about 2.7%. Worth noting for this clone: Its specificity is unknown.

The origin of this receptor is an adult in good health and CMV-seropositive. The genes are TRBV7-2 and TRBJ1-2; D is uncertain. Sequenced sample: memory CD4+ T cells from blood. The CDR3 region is CASSPERDYGYTF. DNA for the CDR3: TGTGCCAGCAGTCCCGAGAGGGACTATGGCTACACCTTC.